Sequencing of this TCR beta chain was carried out in a study of blood T cell repertoires in COVID-19. The germline CDR1 and CDR2 sequences are MNHEY and SVGAGI. V lost 7 bases, J lost 2 bases, and 8 bases stayed unmatched. This CDR3 spans 15 amino acids. Assay: immunoSEQ multiplex PCR; the TCRdb copy retains only in-frame clones and omits some. The table records approximately 190,000 clones, 87% of them present only once. The chain combines TRBV6-5 with TRBJ2-7, with 10 bases matching TRBD2. The clonotype comes from a man aged 60 to 69 with active or convalescent COVID-19. Sequencing input: peripheral blood. CDR3 protein: CASTPNSGGPYEQYF. Written as DNA, the CDR3 is TGTGCCAGCACCCCAAATAGCGGGGGGCCCTACGAGCAGTACTTC.